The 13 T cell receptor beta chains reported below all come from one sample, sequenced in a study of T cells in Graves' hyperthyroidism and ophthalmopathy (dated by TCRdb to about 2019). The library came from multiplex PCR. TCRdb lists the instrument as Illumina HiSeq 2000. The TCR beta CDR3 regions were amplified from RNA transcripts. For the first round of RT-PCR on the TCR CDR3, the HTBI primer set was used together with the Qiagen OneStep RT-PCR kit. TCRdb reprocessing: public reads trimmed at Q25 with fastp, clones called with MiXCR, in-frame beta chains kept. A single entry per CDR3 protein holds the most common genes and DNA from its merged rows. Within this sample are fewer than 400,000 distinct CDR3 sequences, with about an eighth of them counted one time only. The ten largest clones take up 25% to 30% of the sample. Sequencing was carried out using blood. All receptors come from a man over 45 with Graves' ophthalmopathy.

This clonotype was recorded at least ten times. The CDR3 loop is CATPGLADYNEQFF. The CDR3 nucleotides read TGTGCCACCCCGGGACTAGCGGACTACAATGAGCAGTTCTTC. J is TRBJ2-1 and V is TRBV6-1, with 11 bases fitting TRBD2. J gave up 3 bases and V 10 bases, and 5 bases lay outside the gene matches. This CDR3 contains 14 residues. CDR1 and CDR2 (germline): MNHNS, SASEGT.

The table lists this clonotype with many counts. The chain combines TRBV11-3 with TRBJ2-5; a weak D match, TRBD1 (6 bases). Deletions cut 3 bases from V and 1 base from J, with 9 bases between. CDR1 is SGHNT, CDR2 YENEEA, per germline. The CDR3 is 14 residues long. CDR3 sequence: CASSFWDTQETQYF. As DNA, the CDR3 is TGTGCCAGCAGCTTTTGGGACACCCAAGAGACCCAGTACTTC.

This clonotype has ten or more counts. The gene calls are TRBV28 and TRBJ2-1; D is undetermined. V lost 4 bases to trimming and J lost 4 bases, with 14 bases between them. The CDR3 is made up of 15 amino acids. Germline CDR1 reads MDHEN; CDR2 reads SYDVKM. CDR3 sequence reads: CASSSNLGPYNEQFF. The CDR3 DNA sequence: TGTGCCAGCAGTTCCAACCTTGGGCCGTACAATGAGCAGTTCTTC.

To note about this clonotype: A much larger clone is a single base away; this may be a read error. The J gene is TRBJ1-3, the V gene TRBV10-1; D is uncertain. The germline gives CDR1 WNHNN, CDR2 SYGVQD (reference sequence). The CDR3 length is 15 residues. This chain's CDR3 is CASSDGRISGNTTYF. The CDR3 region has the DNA TGCGCCAGCAGTGACGGCAGGATCTCTGGAAACACCACATATTTT.

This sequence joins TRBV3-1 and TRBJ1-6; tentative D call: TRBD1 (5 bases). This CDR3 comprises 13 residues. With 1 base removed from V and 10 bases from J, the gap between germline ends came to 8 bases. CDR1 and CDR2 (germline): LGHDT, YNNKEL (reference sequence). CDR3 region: CASSQVGESPLHF. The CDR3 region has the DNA TGTGCCAGCAGCCAAGTGGGGGAATCACCCCTCCACTTT.

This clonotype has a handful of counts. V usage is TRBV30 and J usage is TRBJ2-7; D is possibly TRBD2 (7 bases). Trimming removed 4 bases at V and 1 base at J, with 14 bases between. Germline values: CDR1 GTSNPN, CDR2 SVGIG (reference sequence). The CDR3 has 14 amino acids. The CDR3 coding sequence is TGTGCCTGGAAAGGGGGACTACGTTCCTACGAGCAGTACTTC. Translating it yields CAWKGGLRSYEQYF.

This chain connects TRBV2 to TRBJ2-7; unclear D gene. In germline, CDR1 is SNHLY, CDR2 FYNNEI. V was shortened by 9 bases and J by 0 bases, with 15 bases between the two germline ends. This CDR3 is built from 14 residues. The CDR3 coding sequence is TGTGCCAGTCGGGCGTCTACGACCTCCTACGAGCAGTACTTC. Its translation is CASRASTTSYEQYF.

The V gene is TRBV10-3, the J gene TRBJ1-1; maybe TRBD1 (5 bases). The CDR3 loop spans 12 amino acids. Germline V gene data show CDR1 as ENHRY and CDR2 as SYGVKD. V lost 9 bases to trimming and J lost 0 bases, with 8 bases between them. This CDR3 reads CAMGRLNTEAFF. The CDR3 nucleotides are TGTGCCATGGGACGGTTGAACACTGAAGCTTTCTTT.

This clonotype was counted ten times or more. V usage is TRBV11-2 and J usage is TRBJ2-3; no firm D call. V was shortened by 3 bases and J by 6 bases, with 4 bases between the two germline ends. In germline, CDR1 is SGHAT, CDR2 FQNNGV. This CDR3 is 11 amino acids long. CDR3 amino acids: CASSFPDTQYF. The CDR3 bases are TGTGCCAGCAGCTTTCCTGATACGCAGTATTTT.

The CDR3 here is CASSEQGVRTDTQYF. CDR3 sequence (DNA): TGTGCCAGCAGCGAACAGGGGGTTAGAACAGATACGCAGTATTTT. The chain carries TRBV9 and TRBJ2-3; 8 bases line up with TRBD1. The germline V gene has CDR1 SGDLS and CDR2 YYNGEE. The J segment lost 3 bases and the V segment lost 3 bases, leaving 6 bases of the junction unmatched. The CDR3 has 15 residues.

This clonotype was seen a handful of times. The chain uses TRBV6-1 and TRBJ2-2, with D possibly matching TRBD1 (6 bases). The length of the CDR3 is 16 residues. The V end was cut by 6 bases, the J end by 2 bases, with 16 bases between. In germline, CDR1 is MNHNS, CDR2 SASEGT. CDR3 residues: CASRGWGQANTGELFF. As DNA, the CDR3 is TGTGCCAGCAGGGGGTGGGGACAAGCTAACACCGGGGAGCTGTTTTTT.

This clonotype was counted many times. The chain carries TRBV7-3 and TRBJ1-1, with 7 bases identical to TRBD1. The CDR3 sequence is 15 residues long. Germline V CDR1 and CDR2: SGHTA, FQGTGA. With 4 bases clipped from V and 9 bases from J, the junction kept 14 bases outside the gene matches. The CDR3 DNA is TGTGCCAGCAGCTCCGGGACAGTCACGGACCGAAAAGCTTTCTTT. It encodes CASSSGTVTDRKAFF.

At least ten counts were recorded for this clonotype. The CDR3, as DNA: TGCGCCAGCAGCGGGGACAGGGGTCTTGGAAACACCATATATTTT. It translates to CASSGDRGLGNTIYF. The rearrangement joins TRBV5-1 to TRBJ1-3, with TRBD1 identical over 10 bases. The V gene's germline CDR1 is SGHRS and CDR2 YFSETQ. With 4 bases clipped from V and 3 bases from J, the junction kept 4 bases outside the gene matches. This CDR3 comprises 15 residues.